Here is one TCR beta chain with its context. This CDR3 has 15 residues. V shed 10 bases, J shed 5 bases, and the junction held 13 bases outside the gene matches. The germline V gene has CDR1 LNHDA and CDR2 SQIVND (reference sequence). Seattle patients were enrolled while actively infected and followed longitudinally. This record belongs to a study of blood T cell repertoires in COVID-19. This table comes from immunoSEQ multiplex PCR, and its TCRdb copy is limited to in-frame clones, with some not included. The sample contains 200,000 to 300,000 clones, about four fifths of which appear only once. This receptor was obtained from a woman at least 80 years old with COVID-19, enrolled during active disease. The chain uses TRBV19 and TRBJ2-2; TRBD1 matches 7 bases. The sequencing sample was made of peripheral blood. The CDR3 loop is CATHRGRVGTGELFF. The CDR3 DNA sequence: TGTGCCACCCACAGGGGACGGGTGGGAACCGGGGAGCTGTTTTTT.